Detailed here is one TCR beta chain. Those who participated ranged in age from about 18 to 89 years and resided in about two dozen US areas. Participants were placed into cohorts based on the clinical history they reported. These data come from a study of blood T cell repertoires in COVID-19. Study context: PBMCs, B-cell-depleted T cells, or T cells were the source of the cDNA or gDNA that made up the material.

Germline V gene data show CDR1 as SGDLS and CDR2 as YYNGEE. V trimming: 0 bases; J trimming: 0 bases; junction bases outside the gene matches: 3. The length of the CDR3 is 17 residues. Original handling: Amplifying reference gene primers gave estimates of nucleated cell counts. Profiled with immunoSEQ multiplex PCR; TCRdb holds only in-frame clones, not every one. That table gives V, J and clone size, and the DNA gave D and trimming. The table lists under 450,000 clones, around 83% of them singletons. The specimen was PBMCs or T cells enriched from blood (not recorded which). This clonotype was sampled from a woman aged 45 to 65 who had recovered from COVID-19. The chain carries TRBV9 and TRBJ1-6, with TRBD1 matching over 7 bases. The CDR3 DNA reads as TGTGCCAGCAGCGTAGCAGGGGGAGTCTCCTATAATTCACCCCTCCACTTT. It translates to CASSVAGGVSYNSPLHF. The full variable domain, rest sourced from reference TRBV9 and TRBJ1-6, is DSGVTQTPKHLITATGQRVTLRCSPRSGDLSVYWYQQSLDQGLQFLIQYYNGEERAKGNILERFSAQQFPDLHSELNLSSLELGDSALYFCASSVAGGVSYNSPLHFGNGTRLTVT.